The 24 T cell receptor beta chains listed next were all sequenced from one sample in a study of siplizumab effects on memory and regulatory T cells. This table comes from immunoSEQ multiplex PCR, and its TCRdb copy is limited to in-frame clones, with some not included. The sample includes roughly 69,000 clones, 75% to 90% of them seen just once. The sample was memory CD4+ T cells sorted from blood. The receptor set was obtained from a human donor in good health.

The DNA for the CDR3 is TGTGCCAGCAGCCCTCAGAGGGGTCCCGGCTATGGCTACACCTTC. Translation: CASSPQRGPGYGYTF. The J gene is TRBJ1-2, the V gene TRBV14; possible D gene TRBD1, 5 bases. There are 15 residues in the CDR3. The germline V gene has CDR1 SGHDN and CDR2 FVKESK. The V end lost 4 bases, the J end lost 4 bases, and 16 bases lay between the germline ends.

The chain uses TRBV6-1 and TRBJ2-7; D is ambiguous. Germline V lookup: CDR1 MNHNS, CDR2 SASEGT. The V end was cut by 7 bases, the J end by 4 bases, with 14 bases between. This CDR3 is built from 13 residues. CDR3 protein: CASTLAPRYEQYF. The CDR3 DNA follows: TGTGCCAGCACCCTTGCCCCTAGATACGAGCAGTACTTC.

This clone has a handful of counts. The J gene is TRBJ2-2, the V gene TRBV7-8; either TRBD1 or TRBD2 may fit D (6 bases each). The CDR3 is 16 amino acids. V shed 4 bases and J shed 2 bases, with 14 bases lying between them. The germline V gene encodes CDR1 SGHVS and CDR2 FQNEAQ. CDR3 residues: CASSSPRGQNTGELFF. Here the CDR3 DNA reads TGTGCCAGCAGCTCTCCCCGGGGGCAAAACACCGGGGAGCTGTTTTTT.

V usage is TRBV14 and J usage is TRBJ2-7; no definite D call. V dropped 4 bases and J dropped 6 bases, with 10 bases sitting between them. The length of the CDR3 is 12 residues. The V gene's germline CDR1 is SGHDN and CDR2 FVKESK. The CDR3, as DNA: TGTGCCAGCAGCCCACTTTCGGGCGAGCAGTACTTC. Translation: CASSPLSGEQYF.

The rearrangement links TRBV7-8 to TRBJ1-1; D possibly corresponds to TRBD1 (6 bases). V was cut by 3 bases and J by 4 bases, with 15 bases left in between. The length of the CDR3 is 15 residues. Germline V CDR1 and CDR2: SGHVS, FQNEAQ. The CDR3 nucleotides read TGTGCCAGCAGCTTGGGGGGCTTTAGGAGCACTGAAGCTTTCTTT. Protein: CASSLGGFRSTEAFF. Full variable domain (rest looked up from reference TRBV7-8 and TRBJ1-1): GAGVSQSPRYKVAKRGQDVALRCDPISGHVSLFWYQQALGQGPEFLTYFQNEAQLDKSGLPSDRFFAERPEGSVSTLKIQRTQQEDSAVYLCASSLGGFRSTEAFFGQGTRLTVV.

This clone was counted a few times. The J gene is TRBJ2-7, the V gene TRBV6-1; 11 nucleotides match TRBD1. CDR3 length: 15 amino acids. V lost 4 bases and J lost 5; bases outside the gene matches: 7. From germline, CDR1 is MNHNS and CDR2 SASEGT. The chain's CDR3 is CASSVWTGGKNEQYF. CDR3 coding DNA: TGTGCCAGCAGTGTCTGGACAGGGGGCAAGAACGAGCAGTACTTC.

CDR3 sequence reads: CASSLAPAKNIQYF. Here the CDR3 DNA reads TGTGCCAGCAGCTTGGCCCCGGCCAAAAACATTCAGTACTTC. The V and J genes are TRBV5-6 and TRBJ2-4; D ambiguous. Germline lookup yields CDR1 SGHDT and CDR2 YYEEEE. The CDR3 runs to 14 residues. Trimming cost V 0 bases and J 1 base, with 5 bases left between them. The whole variable domain, filled in from reference TRBV5-6 and TRBJ2-4, reads DAGVTQSPTHLIKTRGQQVTLRCSPKSGHDTVSWYQQALGQGPQFIFQYYEEEERQRGNFPDRFSGHQFPNYSSELNVNALLLGDSALYLCASSLAPAKNIQYFGAGTRLSVL.

Notes on this clone: The germline gene is not matched at one end of the junction; a read error may be the cause. The gene calls are TRBV11-3 and TRBJ1-1, with unresolved D. Germline CDR1 is SGHNT and CDR2 is YENEEA. The CDR3 consists of 13 residues. The CDR3 coding sequence is TGTGCCAGCAGCTTACGGGAAAACAGTGAAGCTTTCTTT. It translates to CASSLRENSEAFF.

V usage is TRBV9 and J usage is TRBJ2-7; 7 bases match TRBD1. This CDR3 region has 16 residues. V trimming: 3 bases; J trimming: 2 bases; junction bases outside the gene matches: 11. Germline V gene data show CDR1 as SGDLS and CDR2 as YYNGEE. CDR3 protein: CASSARSGQPTYEQYF. DNA of the CDR3: TGTGCCAGCAGCGCCCGATCGGGACAGCCAACCTACGAGCAGTACTTC.

V and J are TRBV6-1 and TRBJ1-2; D perhaps matches TRBD1 (6 bases). Germline CDR1 reads MNHNS; CDR2 reads SASEGT. The CDR3 contains 13 residues. Trimming stripped 5 bases from V and 3 bases from J, with 10 bases between. CDR3 region: CASSYQGHYGYTF. The CDR3 bases are TGTGCCAGCAGTTATCAGGGGCACTATGGCTACACCTTC.

The chain joins TRBV5-6 to TRBJ1-4, with a possible D match to TRBD1 (6 bases). Trimming cost V 1 base and J 3 bases, with 10 bases left between them. Germline values: CDR1 SGHDT, CDR2 YYEEEE. The CDR3 totals 15 residues. Written as DNA, the CDR3 is TGTGCCAGCAGCTTGACAGGGAAATCTAATGAAAAACTGTTTTTT. It yields the protein CASSLTGKSNEKLFF.

The chain uses TRBV5-5 and TRBJ1-5; D is uncertain. V was trimmed by 3 bases and J by 4 bases, leaving 14 bases between them. The CDR3 is 15 amino acids. Per the germline V gene, CDR1 is SGHKS and CDR2 is YYEKEE (reference sequence). Here the CDR3 DNA reads TGTGCCAGCAGCTCTGGCCCCGGACGAAATCAGCCCCAGCATTTT. Translated: CASSSGPGRNQPQHF. The variable domain in full, completed from reference TRBV5-5 and TRBJ1-5, reads DAGVTQSPTHLIKTRGQQVTLRCSPISGHKSVSWYQQVLGQGPQFIFQYYEKEERGRGNFPDRFSARQFPNYSSELNVNALLLGDSALYLCASSSGPGRNQPQHFGDGTRLSIL.

The V gene is TRBV2, the J gene TRBJ1-4; D perhaps matches TRBD1 (6 bases). Trimming removed 4 bases from V and 3 bases from J, with 6 bases in between. CDR3 size: 13 residues. CDR1 is SNHLY, CDR2 FYNNEI, per germline. The CDR3 here is CASSGQANEKLFF. CDR3 sequence (DNA): TGTGCCAGCAGTGGACAGGCTAATGAAAAACTGTTTTTT.

This rearrangement joins TRBV18 to TRBJ2-7; 9 bases are shared with TRBD1. V dropped 6 bases and J dropped 3; count of bases not matched to a gene: 9. The CDR3 consists of 15 residues. Germline CDR1 is KGHSH and CDR2 is LQKENI. This CDR3 reads CASSGGQGHYYEQYF. DNA of the CDR3: TGTGCCAGCTCCGGGGGACAGGGACACTACTACGAGCAGTACTTC.

This clone appeared once. As DNA, the CDR3 is TGTGCCAGCAGTTCCAACCTATTAGGCTACGAGCAGTACTTC. It is translated as CASSSNLLGYEQYF. The genes are TRBV7-2 and TRBJ2-7, with D unresolved. Deletions cut 6 bases from V and 3 bases from J, with 15 bases between. Germline V CDR1 and CDR2: SGHTA, FQGNSA. The CDR3 consists of 14 residues.

The rearrangement joins TRBV7-3 to TRBJ1-1, with a possible D match to TRBD1 (6 bases). Germline CDR1 SGHTA, CDR2 FQGTGA. The CDR3 spans 14 residues. The V gene lost 5 bases and the J gene lost 4 bases, with 14 bases spanning the gap. CDR3 sequence (DNA): TGTGCCAGCAGCACAACAGGGTTTTTCACTGAAGCTTTCTTT. Protein: CASSTTGFFTEAFF. Together with reference TRBV7-3 and TRBJ1-1, the CDR3 gives the full variable domain: GAGVSQTPSNKVTEKGKYVELRCDPISGHTALYWYRQSLGQGPEFLIYFQGTGAADDSGLPNDRFFAVRPEGSVSTLKIQRTERGDSAVYLCASSTTGFFTEAFFGQGTRLTVV.

The CDR3, as DNA: TGTGCCAGCAGCCCCTACCTTACTAATGAGCAGTTCTTC. Translating it yields CASSPYLTNEQFF. The V and J genes are TRBV9 and TRBJ2-1, with no clear D. This CDR3 region has 13 residues. V gave up 4 bases and J gave up 7 bases, with 12 bases separating them. Germline V gene sequence: CDR1 SGDLS, CDR2 YYNGEE.

CDR3 region: CASSTTSVPYEQYF. CDR3 sequence (DNA): TGTGCTAGTTCCACTACTAGCGTTCCCTACGAGCAGTACTTC. The V gene is TRBV12-5, the J gene TRBJ2-7; 7 bases are shared with TRBD2. Germline CDR1 and CDR2: LGHNT and FRNRAP. The V segment lost 8 bases and the J segment 2 bases; nucleotides outside the gene matches: 9. CDR3 length: 14 residues.

The chain carries TRBV18 and TRBJ1-4; the D is unclear. Germline V gives CDR1 KGHSH, CDR2 LQKENI. V was cut by 5 bases and J by 3 bases, with 19 bases left in between. The CDR3 has 17 amino acids. The chain's CDR3 is CASSSAPKGPANEKLFF. DNA for the CDR3: TGTGCCAGCTCATCGGCACCGAAGGGTCCAGCTAATGAAAAACTGTTTTTT.

This chain connects TRBV27 to TRBJ2-3, with D possibly TRBD2 on 5 matching bases. In germline, CDR1 is MNHEY, CDR2 SMNVEV (reference sequence). CDR3 length: 13 residues. V was cut by 8 bases and J by 2 bases, with 11 bases left in between. The CDR3 DNA follows: TGTGCCAGCCGCACCGGGAACACAGATACGCAGTATTTT. Translated, it gives CASRTGNTDTQYF.

The genes are TRBV5-5 and TRBJ1-2, with a possible D match to TRBD1 (6 bases). This CDR3 spans 17 amino acids. The V gene lost 4 bases and the J gene lost 0 bases, with 19 bases spanning the gap. Germline V gene sequence: CDR1 SGHKS, CDR2 YYEKEE (reference sequence). CDR3: CASSPKLEGGANYGYTF. CDR3 nucleotide sequence: TGTGCCAGCAGCCCAAAACTGGAGGGGGGAGCTAACTATGGCTACACCTTC.

The chain uses TRBV18 and TRBJ2-5, with 11 bases fitting TRBD2. The J segment lost 3 bases and the V segment lost 6 bases, leaving 0 bases of the junction unmatched. There are 13 residues in the CDR3. Germline V CDR1 and CDR2: KGHSH, LQKENI. The CDR3 is CASSGLAEETQYF. In nucleotides, the CDR3 is TGTGCCAGCTCGGGACTAGCGGAAGAGACCCAGTACTTC.

This sequence joins TRBV2 and TRBJ2-7; a possible D gene is TRBD2 (6 bases). There are 13 residues in the CDR3. CDR1 and CDR2 (germline): SNHLY, FYNNEI. Deletions cut 8 bases from V and 2 bases from J, with 13 bases between. The CDR3 DNA is TGTGCCAGCCGGGAGCGACGGCCCTACGAGCAGTACTTC. As protein: CASRERRPYEQYF.

In its sample, this clone is medium-sized (0.01 to 0.1%). V usage is TRBV5-8 and J usage is TRBJ2-2; D may be TRBD1 (5 bases). CDR3 length: 13 residues. The V gene's germline CDR1 is SGHTS and CDR2 YDEGEE. V was trimmed by 10 bases and J by 4 bases, leaving 14 bases between them. The CDR3 nucleotides read TGTGCCGACAGCTCCTACGTCACCGGGGAGCTGTTTTTT. This codes for CADSSYVTGELFF.